This TCR beta chain was sequenced during a study of T cell responses to AZD1222 COVID-19 vaccine. Study summary: Pooled samples include second doses given at about 4 or 12 weeks. Study-wide points: As reported, nearly half of all spike-specific TCRs target variant regions that are unmutated.

This CDR3 spans 15 amino acids. CDR1 SGHRS and CDR2 YFSETQ come from the germline V gene. The V end lost 4 bases, the J end lost 4 bases, and 15 bases lay between the germline ends. In the case of this clone: Its antigen is undetermined.

Data came from immunoSEQ multiplex PCR; TCRdb stores just in-frame clones and leaves some out. The data hold approximately 150,000 clones, with about 90% observed a single time. V is TRBV5-1 and J is TRBJ1-5; tentatively, D is TRBD1 (6 bases). The origin of this receptor is an adult in good health. This specimen consisted of peripheral blood, obtained on day 0 of AZD1222 vaccination. CDR3 bases: TGCGCCAGCAGCCCACTGGGGGGCAAGAATCAGCCCCAGCATTTT. Amino acid sequence: CASSPLGGKNQPQHF.